The clone carrying this TCR beta chain was recorded at least ten times. As yet, its antigen is unknown. This record comes from a study of post-analysis software for immune sequencing data. Study overall: The disease courses spanned relapsing-remitting, secondary progressive and progressive-relapsing forms of multiple sclerosis. Findings and caveats of the study: TRBV segments more frequent in patients than in controls numbered about five and included TRBV5-6, TRBV5-1 and TRBV20-1. For normalized Chao1 diversity, multiple sclerosis patients scored significantly lower than controls did.

Unique molecular identifiers were built into the TCR beta cDNA libraries. Each batch of about 0.95 to 10 million T cells produced around 460,000 cDNA molecules. Via MiXCR, TCRdb re-called the PCR reads, giving one row per CDR3 protein. The sample records roughly 200,000 distinct CDR3 sequences, around 29% being singletons. Trimming removed 4 bases at V and 6 bases at J, with 19 bases between. Per the germline V gene, CDR1 is MGHRA and CDR2 is YSYEKL. CDR3 length: 16 residues. This TCR was sampled from a girl aged 2-17 years with multiple sclerosis. Sequences were obtained from blood. The J gene is TRBJ2-1, the V gene TRBV4-1; D possibly matches TRBD1 or TRBD2 (5 bases each). The CDR3 nucleotides read TGCGCCAGCAGCCTCACCACCGGGACCCCATTCAATGAGCAGTTCTTC. This sequence encodes CASSLTTGTPFNEQFF.